What follows are 20 T cell receptor beta chains derived from one specimen sequenced in a study of control samples from healthy donors and cancer patients (dated by TCRdb to the early 2020s). Libraries were built with the immunoSEQ multiplex PCR assay. This is the immuneACCESS table as TCRdb keeps it, with only in-frame sequences that have V and J called. A part of the clones is gone; compared with another copy, unresolved V genes explain less than half, and the rest is unexplained. Across this sample there are 210,000 or so clones, with around 93% seen only once. 1.5% to 2% of the sample rests with the top ten. Sample: blood. These receptor sequences come from a man younger than 40 in good health.

This clone was seen only a few times. This sequence joins TRBV28 and TRBJ2-1; the match to TRBD1 covers 9 bases. CDR1 MDHEN and CDR2 SYDVKM come from the germline V gene. The V and J ends lost 1 base and 1 base, in that order; junction bases with no gene match: 2. The CDR3 loop spans 16 amino acids. For the CDR3, the DNA is TGTGCCAGCAGTTTATCCGGGACAGGGTCCTACAATGAGCAGTTCTTC. This encodes CASSLSGTGSYNEQFF.

The chain has TRBV7-8 and TRBJ2-1, with TRBD2 identical over 12 bases. The CDR3 has 16 residues. V was pared by 0 bases and J by 7 bases, with 4 bases of the junction left unmatched. Germline CDR1 SGHVS, CDR2 FQNEAQ. The chain's CDR3 is CASSLATSGGQNEQFF. CDR3 nucleotides: TGTGCCAGCAGCTTAGCGACTAGCGGGGGCCAAAATGAGCAGTTCTTC.

This chain uses TRBV3-1 (or the pseudogene TRBV3-2) with TRBJ2-7, with D maybe TRBD1 (6 bases). The V gene lost 0 bases and the J gene lost 1 base, with 7 bases spanning the gap. CDR3 size: 14 residues. The germline V gene encodes CDR1 LGHDT and CDR2 YNNKEL (reference sequence). The CDR3 protein is CASSQDRGSYEQYF. The CDR3 region has the DNA TGTGCCAGCAGCCAAGACAGGGGATCCTACGAGCAGTACTTC.

This chain links TRBV14 with TRBJ2-7, with D unresolved. Germline CDR1 and CDR2: SGHDN and FVKESK. The CDR3 sequence is 14 residues long. V dropped 1 base and J dropped 3 bases, with 10 bases sitting between them. CDR3 DNA sequence: TGTGCCAGCAGCCAAGGTTCCTCCAGCTACGAGCAGTACTTC. The encoded protein is CASSQGSSSYEQYF.

This CDR3 is CASSVGVSSYNEQFF. DNA for the CDR3: TGTGCCAGCAGCGTAGGGGTAAGCTCCTACAATGAGCAGTTCTTC. This chain joins TRBV7-9 and TRBJ2-1; D may be TRBD1 (5 bases). CDR1 and CDR2 from the germline V gene are SEHNR and FQNEAQ (reference sequence). Trimming removed 5 bases from V and 0 bases from J, with 11 bases in between. The CDR3 is made up of 15 amino acids.

V usage is TRBV30 and J usage is TRBJ1-4; 7 positions agree with TRBD1. Germline V gene sequence: CDR1 GTSNPN, CDR2 SVGIG (reference sequence). The ends lost 2 bases at V and 8 bases at J; junction bases unmatched: 8. The CDR3 length is 14 residues. CDR3 amino acids: CAWSPRGGSEKLFF. CDR3 bases: TGTGCCTGGAGTCCCAGGGGGGGCTCAGAAAAACTGTTTTTT.

J is TRBJ1-2 and V is TRBV9; D unresolved. This CDR3 has 15 amino acids. The germline CDR1 and CDR2 sequences are SGDLS and YYNGEE. The V gene lost 4 bases and the J gene lost 4 bases, with 17 bases spanning the gap. The CDR3 loop is CASSPSPENSYGYTF. Here the CDR3 DNA reads TGTGCCAGCAGCCCGAGCCCAGAGAACAGCTATGGCTACACCTTC.

V and J are TRBV18 and TRBJ1-6; 11 bases agree with TRBD1. Germline V gene lookup returns CDR1 KGHSH and CDR2 LQKENI. Trimming at V came to 2 bases and at J to 17 bases, leaving 8 bases not matched to a gene. The CDR3 totals 14 residues. CDR3 sequence: CASSPNRDRGKVHF. The CDR3 region has the DNA TGTGCCAGCTCACCAAATCGGGACAGGGGGAAAGTCCACTTT.

The V gene is TRBV5-6, the J gene TRBJ1-4, with 7 bases aligning to TRBD1. The CDR3 is 16 residues long. V shed 0 bases, J shed 0 bases, and the junction held 2 bases outside the gene matches. CDR1 is SGHDT, CDR2 YYEEEE, per germline. The CDR3 DNA sequence: TGTGCCAGCAGCTTGGGACAGGGTCCAACTAATGAAAAACTGTTTTTT. Residues: CASSLGQGPTNEKLFF.

The chain joins TRBV9 to TRBJ1-4; D is unresolved. Germline CDR1 and CDR2: SGDLS and YYNGEE. The CDR3 totals 15 residues. Between the trimmed V and J ends, which lost 1 base and 6 bases, there was a span of 13 bases. The CDR3 sequence: CASSVNSGNHEKLFF. CDR3 sequence (DNA): TGTGCCAGCAGCGTAAATTCAGGCAACCATGAAAAACTGTTTTTT.

The rearrangement uses TRBV7-8 and TRBJ1-2; D gene unclear. The CDR3 totals 12 residues. V was shortened by 6 bases and J by 2 bases, with 7 bases between the two germline ends. CDR1 is SGHVS and CDR2 is FQNEAQ in the germline V gene. CDR3 nucleotides: TGTGCCAGCAGTTTTCGCAACTATGGCTACACCTTC. This encodes CASSFRNYGYTF.

The chain joins TRBV11-1 to TRBJ2-3; TRBD2 matches at 12 bases. Trimming removed 1 base from V and 6 bases from J; junction bases left unmatched: 2. The CDR3 is made up of 15 amino acids. Germline V gene lookup returns CDR1 SGHAT and CDR2 FQDESV (reference sequence). The CDR3 DNA reads TGTGCCAGCAGCTTAGAACTAGCGGGGGGTGATACGCAGTATTTT. Amino acid sequence: CASSLELAGGDTQYF.

This rearrangement joins TRBV10-3 to TRBJ2-5, with 15 bases that match TRBD2. The CDR3 length is 16 residues. Germline trimming cut 3 bases from V and 4 bases from J; bases unmatched to any gene: 3. Germline CDR1 reads ENHRY; CDR2 reads SYGVKD. This CDR3 reads CAISDRGLAGGETQYF. CDR3 coding DNA: TGTGCCATCAGTGACAGGGGACTAGCGGGGGGAGAGACCCAGTACTTC.

The chain joins TRBV27 to TRBJ2-7; 9 bases align to TRBD1. The J segment lost 2 bases and the V segment lost 3 bases, leaving 2 bases of the junction unmatched. This CDR3 comprises 14 residues. The germline V gene has CDR1 MNHEY and CDR2 SMNVEV (reference sequence). The CDR3 protein is CASSFGTGPYEQYF. The CDR3, as DNA: TGTGCCAGCAGTTTTGGGACAGGGCCCTACGAGCAGTACTTC.

V gene TRBV13 combines with J gene TRBJ2-5; the match to TRBD1 covers 10 bases. The germline gives CDR1 PRHDT, CDR2 FYEKMQ (reference sequence). Trimming took 5 bases from V and 4 from J; bases not matched to a gene: 10. This CDR3 contains 16 residues. The CDR3 DNA reads TGTGCCAGCAGCCCGAGGGACAGGGGCGTCGGAGAGACCCAGTACTTC. This translates into CASSPRDRGVGETQYF.

The chain is built from TRBV13 and TRBJ2-1; 7 nucleotides match TRBD1. The CDR3 covers 14 residues. Looked up from germline, CDR1 is PRHDT and CDR2 is FYEKMQ (reference sequence). After removal of 2 bases from V and 5 bases from J, the junction contained 3 bases not matched to a gene. The CDR3 loop is CASSLKGADNEQFF. The CDR3 nucleotides are TGTGCCAGCAGCTTAAAGGGGGCGGACAATGAGCAGTTCTTC.

The genes are TRBV4-1 and TRBJ2-1; D unresolved. The CDR3 spans 13 residues. CDR1 and CDR2 (germline): MGHRA, YSYEKL. Trimming cost V 1 base and J 6 bases, with 7 bases left between them. The CDR3 region is CASSQAGSNEQFF. For the CDR3, the DNA is TGCGCCAGCAGCCAAGCGGGTAGCAATGAGCAGTTCTTC.

This chain joins TRBV4-1 and TRBJ2-2; possibly TRBD1 for D (6 bases). V lost 0 bases and J lost 1, with 12 bases in between. The CDR3 spans 17 residues. Per the germline V gene, CDR1 is MGHRA and CDR2 is YSYEKL. CDR3 DNA sequence: TGCGCCAGCAGCCAAGATGTGGGACACATGAACACCGGGGAGCTGTTTTTT. Its protein is CASSQDVGHMNTGELFF.

The rearrangement joins TRBV2 to TRBJ1-2; D is perhaps TRBD1 (5 bases). The germline gives CDR1 SNHLY, CDR2 FYNNEI. The CDR3 sequence is 15 residues long. Trimming stripped 6 bases from V and 7 bases from J, with 21 bases between. The CDR3 sequence is CASRVKLAQGGGYTF. The DNA of the CDR3 is TGTGCCAGCAGAGTGAAGCTTGCCCAGGGAGGTGGCTACACCTTC.

This chain connects TRBV29-1 to TRBJ1-1; D remains unclear. Trimming pared 7 bases from V and 8 bases from J, leaving 11 bases between. The CDR3 runs to 10 residues. Germline CDR1 and CDR2: SQVTM and ANQGSEA. The CDR3 protein is CSATQVEAFF. Written as DNA, the CDR3 is TGCAGCGCCACTCAGGTAGAAGCTTTCTTT.